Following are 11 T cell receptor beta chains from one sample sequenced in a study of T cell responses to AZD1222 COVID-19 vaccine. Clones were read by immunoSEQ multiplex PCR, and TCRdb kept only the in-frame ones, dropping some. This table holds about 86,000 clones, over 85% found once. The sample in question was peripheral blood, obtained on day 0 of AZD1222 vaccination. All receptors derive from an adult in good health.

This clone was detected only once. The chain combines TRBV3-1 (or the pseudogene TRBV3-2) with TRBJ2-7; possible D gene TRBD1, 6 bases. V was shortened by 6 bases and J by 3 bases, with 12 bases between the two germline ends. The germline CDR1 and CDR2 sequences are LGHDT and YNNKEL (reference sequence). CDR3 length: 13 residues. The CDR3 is CASSLQGRYEQYF. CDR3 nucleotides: TGTGCCAGCAGTCTACAGGGTCGCTACGAGCAGTACTTC.

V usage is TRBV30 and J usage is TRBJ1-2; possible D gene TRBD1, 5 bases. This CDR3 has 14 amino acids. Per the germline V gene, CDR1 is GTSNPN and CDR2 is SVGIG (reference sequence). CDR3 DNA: TGTGCTTCCGGGGGTCTAGGGGCTAACTATGGCTACACCTTC. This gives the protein CASGGLGANYGYTF. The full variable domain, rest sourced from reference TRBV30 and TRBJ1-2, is SQTIHQWPATLVQPVGSPLSLECTVEGTSNPNLYWYRQAAGRGLQLLFYSVGIGQISSEVPQNLSASRPQDRQFILSSKKLLLSDSGFYLCASGGLGANYGYTFGSGTRLTVV.

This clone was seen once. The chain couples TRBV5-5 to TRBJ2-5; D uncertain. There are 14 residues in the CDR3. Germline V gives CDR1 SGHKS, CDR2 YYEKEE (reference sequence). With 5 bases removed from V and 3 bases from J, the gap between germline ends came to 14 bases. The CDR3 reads CASRPAAREETQYF. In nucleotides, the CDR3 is TGTGCCAGCAGGCCTGCGGCACGGGAAGAGACCCAGTACTTC.

CDR3 loop: CAWSPPRASADTQYF. The DNA for the CDR3 is TGTGCCTGGAGTCCACCCCGGGCCTCCGCGGATACGCAGTATTTT. The gene calls are TRBV30 and TRBJ2-3; the D is unclear. This CDR3 has 15 amino acids. Per germline, CDR1 GTSNPN and CDR2 SVGIG (reference sequence). Deletions cut 2 bases from V and 6 bases from J, with 18 bases between.

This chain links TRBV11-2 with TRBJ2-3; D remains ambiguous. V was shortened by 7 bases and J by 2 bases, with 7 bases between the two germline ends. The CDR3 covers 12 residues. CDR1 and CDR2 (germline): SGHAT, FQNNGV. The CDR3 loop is CASTSSTDTQYF. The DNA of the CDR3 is TGTGCCAGCACCTCGTCCACAGATACGCAGTATTTT. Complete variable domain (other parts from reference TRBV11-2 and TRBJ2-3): EAGVAQSPRYKIIEKRQSVAFWCNPISGHATLYWYQQILGQGPKLLIQFQNNGVVDDSQLPKDRFSAERLKGVDSTLKIQPAKLEDSAVYLCASTSSTDTQYFGPGTRLTVL.

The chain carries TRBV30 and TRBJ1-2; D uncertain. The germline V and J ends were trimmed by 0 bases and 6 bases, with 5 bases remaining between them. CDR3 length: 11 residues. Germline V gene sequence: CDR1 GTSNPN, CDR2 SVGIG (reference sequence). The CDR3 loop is CAWSVLHGYTF. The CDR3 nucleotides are TGTGCCTGGAGTGTATTGCATGGCTACACCTTC.

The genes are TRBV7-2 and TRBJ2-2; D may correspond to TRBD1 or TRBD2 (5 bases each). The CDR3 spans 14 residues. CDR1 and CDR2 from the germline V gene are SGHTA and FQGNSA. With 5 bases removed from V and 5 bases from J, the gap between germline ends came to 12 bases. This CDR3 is CASSLGRPTGELFF. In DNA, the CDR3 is TGTGCCAGCAGCCTGGGACGGCCGACCGGGGAGCTGTTTTTT.

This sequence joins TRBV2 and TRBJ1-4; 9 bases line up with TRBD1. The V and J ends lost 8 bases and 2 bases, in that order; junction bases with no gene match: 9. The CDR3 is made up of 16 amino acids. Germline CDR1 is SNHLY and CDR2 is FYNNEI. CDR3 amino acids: CASLSDRGSTNEKLFF. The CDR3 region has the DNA TGTGCCAGCTTATCGGACAGGGGTTCGACTAATGAAAAACTGTTTTTT.

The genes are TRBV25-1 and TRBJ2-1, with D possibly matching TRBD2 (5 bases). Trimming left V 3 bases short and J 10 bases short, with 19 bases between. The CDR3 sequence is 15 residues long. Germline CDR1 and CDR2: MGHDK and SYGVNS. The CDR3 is CASSDPLKISEEQFF. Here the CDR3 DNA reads TGTGCCAGCAGTGATCCTCTTAAAATTAGCGAGGAGCAGTTCTTC.

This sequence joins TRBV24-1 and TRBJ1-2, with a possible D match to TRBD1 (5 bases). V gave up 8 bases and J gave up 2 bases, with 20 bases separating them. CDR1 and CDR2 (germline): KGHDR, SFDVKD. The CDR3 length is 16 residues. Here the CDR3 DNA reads TGTGCCACCACCTCGTACGGGCCAGGGTGGAACTATGGCTACACCTTC. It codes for CATTSYGPGWNYGYTF.

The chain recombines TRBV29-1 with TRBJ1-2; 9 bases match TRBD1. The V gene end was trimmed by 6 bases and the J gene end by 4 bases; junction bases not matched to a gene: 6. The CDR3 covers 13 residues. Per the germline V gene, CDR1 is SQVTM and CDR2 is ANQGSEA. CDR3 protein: CSVGTGGAYGYTF. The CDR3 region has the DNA TGCAGCGTGGGTACAGGGGGCGCCTATGGCTACACCTTC.